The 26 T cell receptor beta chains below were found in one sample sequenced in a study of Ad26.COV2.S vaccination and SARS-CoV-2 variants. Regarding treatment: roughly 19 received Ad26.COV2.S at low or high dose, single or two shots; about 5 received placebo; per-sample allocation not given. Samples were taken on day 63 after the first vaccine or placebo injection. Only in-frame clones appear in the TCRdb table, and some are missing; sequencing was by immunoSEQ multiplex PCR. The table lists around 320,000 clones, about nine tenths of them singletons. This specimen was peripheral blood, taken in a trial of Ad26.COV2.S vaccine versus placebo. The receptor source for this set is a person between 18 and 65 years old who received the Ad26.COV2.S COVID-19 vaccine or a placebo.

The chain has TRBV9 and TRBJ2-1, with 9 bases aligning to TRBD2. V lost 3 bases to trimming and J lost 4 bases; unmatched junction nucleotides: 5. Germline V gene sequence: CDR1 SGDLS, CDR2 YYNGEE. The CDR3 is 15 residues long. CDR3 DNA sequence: TGTGCCAGCAGCGCTTCTAGCGGGGTTTACAATGAGCAGTTCTTC. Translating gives CASSASSGVYNEQFF.

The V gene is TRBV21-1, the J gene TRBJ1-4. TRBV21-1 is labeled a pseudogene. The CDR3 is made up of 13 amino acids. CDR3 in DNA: TGTGCCAGCCCCCAAGACCACGGAGAAAAACTGTTTTTT. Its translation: CASPQDHGEKLFF.

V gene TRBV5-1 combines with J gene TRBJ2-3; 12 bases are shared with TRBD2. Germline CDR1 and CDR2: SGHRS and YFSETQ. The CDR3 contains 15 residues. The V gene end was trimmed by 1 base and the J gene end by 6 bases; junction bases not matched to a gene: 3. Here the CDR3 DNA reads TGCGCCAGCAGCTTGCCTAGCGGGGGGGCGGATACGCAGTATTTT. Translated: CASSLPSGGADTQYF.

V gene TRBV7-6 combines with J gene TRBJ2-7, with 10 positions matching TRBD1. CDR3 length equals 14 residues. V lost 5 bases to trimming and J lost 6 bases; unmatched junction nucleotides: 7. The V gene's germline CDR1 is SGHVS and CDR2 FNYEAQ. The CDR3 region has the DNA TGTGCCAGCAGCGAAGCCGGGACAGGGGTCGAGCAGTACTTC. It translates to CASSEAGTGVEQYF.

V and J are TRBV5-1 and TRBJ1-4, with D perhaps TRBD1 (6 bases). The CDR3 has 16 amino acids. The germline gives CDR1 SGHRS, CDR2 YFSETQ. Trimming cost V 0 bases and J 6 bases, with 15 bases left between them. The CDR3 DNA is TGCGCCAGCAGCTTGGGAATTGCGGGGGGCCATGAAAAACTGTTTTTT. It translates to CASSLGIAGGHEKLFF. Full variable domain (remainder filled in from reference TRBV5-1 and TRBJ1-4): KAGVTQTPRYLIKTRGQQVTLSCSPISGHRSVSWYQQTPGQGLQFLFEYFSETQRNKGNFPGRFSGRQFSNSRSEMNVSTLELGDSALYLCASSLGIAGGHEKLFFGSGTQLSVL.

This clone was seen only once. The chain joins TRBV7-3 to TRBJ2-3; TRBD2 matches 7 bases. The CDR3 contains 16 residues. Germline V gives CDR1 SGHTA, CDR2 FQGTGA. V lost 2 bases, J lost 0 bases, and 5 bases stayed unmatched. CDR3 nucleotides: TGTGCCAGCAGCTTAGGTTTGCGGGGGAGCACAGATACGCAGTATTTT. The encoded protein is CASSLGLRGSTDTQYF.

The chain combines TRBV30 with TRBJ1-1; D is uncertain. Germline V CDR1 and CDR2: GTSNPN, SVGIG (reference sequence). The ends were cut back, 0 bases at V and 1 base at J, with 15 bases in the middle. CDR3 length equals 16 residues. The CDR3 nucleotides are TGTGCCTGGAGTGTAATGGGGTTTCCCAAGAACACTGAAGCTTTCTTT. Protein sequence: CAWSVMGFPKNTEAFF.

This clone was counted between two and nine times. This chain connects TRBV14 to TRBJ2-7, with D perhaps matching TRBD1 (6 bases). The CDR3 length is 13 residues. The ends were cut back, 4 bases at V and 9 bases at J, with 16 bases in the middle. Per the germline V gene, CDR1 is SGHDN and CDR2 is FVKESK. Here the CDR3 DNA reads TGTGCCAGCAGCCTCCTAGGAGACAGGAGGCAGTACTTC. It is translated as CASSLLGDRRQYF.

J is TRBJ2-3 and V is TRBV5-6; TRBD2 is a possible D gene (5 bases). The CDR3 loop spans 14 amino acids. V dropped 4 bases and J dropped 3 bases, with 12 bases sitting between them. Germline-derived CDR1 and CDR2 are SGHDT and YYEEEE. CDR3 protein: CASSRPSGTDTQYF. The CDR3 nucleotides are TGTGCCAGCAGCCGCCCCTCGGGGACAGATACGCAGTATTTT.

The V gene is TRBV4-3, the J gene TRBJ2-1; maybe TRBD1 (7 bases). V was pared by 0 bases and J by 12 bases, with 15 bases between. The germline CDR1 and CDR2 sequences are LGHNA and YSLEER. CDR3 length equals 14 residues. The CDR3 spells CASSQDFLQGGQFF. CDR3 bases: TGCGCCAGCAGCCAAGATTTCCTCCAGGGGGGGCAGTTCTTC.

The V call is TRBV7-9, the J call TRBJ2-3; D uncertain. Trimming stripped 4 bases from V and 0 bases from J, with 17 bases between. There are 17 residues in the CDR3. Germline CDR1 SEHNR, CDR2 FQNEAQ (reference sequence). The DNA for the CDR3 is TGTGCCAGCAGCTCCGGCGGCAGCCCCACTAGCACAGATACGCAGTATTTT. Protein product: CASSSGGSPTSTDTQYF.

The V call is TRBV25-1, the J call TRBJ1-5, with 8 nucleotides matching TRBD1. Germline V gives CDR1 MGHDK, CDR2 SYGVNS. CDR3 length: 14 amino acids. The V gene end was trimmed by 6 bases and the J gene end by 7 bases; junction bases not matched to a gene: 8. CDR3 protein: CASSRTGSGQPQHF. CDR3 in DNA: TGTGCCAGCAGCCGGACAGGGTCCGGACAGCCCCAGCATTTT.

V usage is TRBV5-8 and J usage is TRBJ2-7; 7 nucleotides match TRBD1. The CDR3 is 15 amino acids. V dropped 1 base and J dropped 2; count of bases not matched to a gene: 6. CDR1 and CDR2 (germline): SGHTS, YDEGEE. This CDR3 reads CASSLRRTGTYEQYF. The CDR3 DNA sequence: TGTGCCAGCAGCTTGAGGAGGACAGGCACCTACGAGCAGTACTTC.

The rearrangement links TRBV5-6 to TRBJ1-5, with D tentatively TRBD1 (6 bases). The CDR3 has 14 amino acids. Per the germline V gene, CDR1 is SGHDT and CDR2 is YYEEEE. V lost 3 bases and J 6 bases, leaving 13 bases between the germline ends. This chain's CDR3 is CASSSTGSSQPQHF. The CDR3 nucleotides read TGTGCCAGCAGCTCCACAGGGTCCAGTCAGCCCCAGCATTTT.

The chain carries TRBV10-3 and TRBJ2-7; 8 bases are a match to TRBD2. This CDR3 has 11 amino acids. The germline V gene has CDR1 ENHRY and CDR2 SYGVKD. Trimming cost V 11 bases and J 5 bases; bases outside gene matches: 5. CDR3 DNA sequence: TGTGCCTCCGGGGGGGGGAACGAGCAGTACTTC. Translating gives CASGGGNEQYF.

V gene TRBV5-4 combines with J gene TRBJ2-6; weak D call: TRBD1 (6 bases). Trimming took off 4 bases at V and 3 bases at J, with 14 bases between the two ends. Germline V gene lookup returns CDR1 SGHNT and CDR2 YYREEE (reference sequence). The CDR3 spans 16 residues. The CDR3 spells CASSRNQGNGANVLTF. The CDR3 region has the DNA TGTGCCAGCAGCCGAAACCAGGGGAATGGGGCCAACGTCCTGACTTTC. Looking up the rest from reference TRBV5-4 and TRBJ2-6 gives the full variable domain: ETGVTQSPTHLIKTRGQQVTLRCSSQSGHNTVSWYQQALGQGPQFIFQYYREEENGRGNFPPRFSGLQFPNYSSELNVNALELDDSALYLCASSRNQGNGANVLTFGAGSRLTVL.

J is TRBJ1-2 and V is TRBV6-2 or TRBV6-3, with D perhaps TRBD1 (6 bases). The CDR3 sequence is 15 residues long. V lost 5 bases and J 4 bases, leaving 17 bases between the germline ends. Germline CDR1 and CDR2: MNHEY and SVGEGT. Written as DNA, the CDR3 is TGTGCCAGCAGTCGGGACACCCAAATGAGCTATGGCTACACCTTC. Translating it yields CASSRDTQMSYGYTF.

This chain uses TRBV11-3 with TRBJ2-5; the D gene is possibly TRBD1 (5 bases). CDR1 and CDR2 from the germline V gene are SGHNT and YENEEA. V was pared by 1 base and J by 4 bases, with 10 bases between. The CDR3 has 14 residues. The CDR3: CASSLGGGPETQYF. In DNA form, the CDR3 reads TGTGCCAGCAGCTTAGGGGGCGGCCCAGAGACCCAGTACTTC.

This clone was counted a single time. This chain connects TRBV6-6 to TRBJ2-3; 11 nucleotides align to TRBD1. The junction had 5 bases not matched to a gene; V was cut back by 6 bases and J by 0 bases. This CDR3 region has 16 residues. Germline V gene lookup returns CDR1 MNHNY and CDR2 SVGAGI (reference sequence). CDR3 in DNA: TGTGCCAGCAGGAGGACAGGGGGCGGGAGCACAGATACGCAGTATTTT. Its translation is CASRRTGGGSTDTQYF.

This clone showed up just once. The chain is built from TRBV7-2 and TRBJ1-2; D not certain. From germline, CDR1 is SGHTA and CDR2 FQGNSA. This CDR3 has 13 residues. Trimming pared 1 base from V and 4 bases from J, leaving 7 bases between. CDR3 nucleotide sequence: TGTGCCAGCAGCTTAGGTCTCTCCTATGGCTACACCTTC. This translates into CASSLGLSYGYTF.

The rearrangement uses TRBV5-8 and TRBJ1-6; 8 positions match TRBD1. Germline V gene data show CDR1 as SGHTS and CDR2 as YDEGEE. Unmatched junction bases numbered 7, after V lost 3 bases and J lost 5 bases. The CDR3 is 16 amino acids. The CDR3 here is CASSWTGLGNNSPLHF. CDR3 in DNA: TGTGCCAGCAGCTGGACAGGGCTTGGGAATAATTCACCCCTCCACTTT.

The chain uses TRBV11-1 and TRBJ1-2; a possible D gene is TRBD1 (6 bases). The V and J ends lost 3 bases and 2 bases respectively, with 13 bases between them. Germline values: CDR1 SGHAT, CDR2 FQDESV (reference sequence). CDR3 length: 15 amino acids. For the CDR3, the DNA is TGTGCCAGCAGCTTGTCGCAGGGGCAGAACTATGGCTACACCTTC. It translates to CASSLSQGQNYGYTF.

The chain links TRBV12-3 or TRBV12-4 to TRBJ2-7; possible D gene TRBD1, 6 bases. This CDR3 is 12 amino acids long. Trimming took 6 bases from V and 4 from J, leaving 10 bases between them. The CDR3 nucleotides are TGTGCCAGCAGCAGGACAGAGTACGAGCAGTACTTC. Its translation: CASSRTEYEQYF.

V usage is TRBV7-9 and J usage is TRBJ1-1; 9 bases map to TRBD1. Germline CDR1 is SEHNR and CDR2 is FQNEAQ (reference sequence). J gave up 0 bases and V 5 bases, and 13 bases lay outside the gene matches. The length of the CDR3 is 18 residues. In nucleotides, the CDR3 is TGTGCCAGCAGCAAACCCGAATGGACAGGGGTAGTGAACACTGAAGCTTTCTTT. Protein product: CASSKPEWTGVVNTEAFF.

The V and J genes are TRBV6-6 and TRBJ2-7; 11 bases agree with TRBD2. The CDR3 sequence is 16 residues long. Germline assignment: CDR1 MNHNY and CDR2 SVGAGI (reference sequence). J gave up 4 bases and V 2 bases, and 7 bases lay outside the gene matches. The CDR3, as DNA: TGTGCCAGCAGTTACGGGGCTAGCGGGGGGCGGTACGAGCAGTACTTC. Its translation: CASSYGASGGRYEQYF.

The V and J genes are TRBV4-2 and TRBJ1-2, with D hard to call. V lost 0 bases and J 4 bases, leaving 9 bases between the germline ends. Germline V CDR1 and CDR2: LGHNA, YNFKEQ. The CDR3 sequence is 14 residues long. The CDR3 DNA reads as TGTGCCAGCAGCCAAGATCCCCGGGCCTATGGCTACACCTTC. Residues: CASSQDPRAYGYTF.